This is a list of T cell receptor beta chains from one sample in a study of cytomegalovirus exposure and HLA in healthy donors. TCRdb's table, derived via immunoSEQ multiplex PCR, lists solely in-frame clones and lacks some. The table has under 150,000 clones, approximately 78% seen once. The sample taken for sequencing was PBMCs. The receptors come from a middle-aged man in good health and CMV-seropositive. Each CDR3 is given with its conserved first and last residue. D genes are given only for firm matches. Size values are once, few and many counts, or a class for expanded clones, and some rows have none.

D,V,size,length,J,CDR3,DNA
TRBD2,TRBV7-3,-,17,TRBJ2-2,CASSLIAGGGSTGELFF,TGTGCCAGCAGCCTCATAGCGGGAGGTGGTAGCACCGGGGAGCTGTTTTTT
-,TRBV19,-,12,TRBJ1-1,CAVQGRNTEAFF,TGTGCCGTTCAGGGCAGGAACACTGAAGCTTTCTTT
TRBD1,TRBV28,-,18,TRBJ1-2,CASSLKITAGTGGDGYTF,TGTGCCAGCAGTCTCAAGATAACCGCCGGGACAGGGGGCGACGGCTACACCTTC
TRBD2,TRBV11-2,-,16,TRBJ2-7,CASSPIRRETKYEQYF,TGTGCCAGCAGCCCAATTAGGCGGGAGACAAAGTACGAGCAGTACTTC
-,TRBV6-1,-,14,TRBJ2-3,CASRQGPETDTQYF,TGTGCCAGCCGGCAGGGGCCGGAGACAGATACGCAGTATTTT
-,TRBV2,-,12,TRBJ2-2,CASRRSTGELFF,TGTGCCAGCAGGAGGAGCACCGGGGAGCTGTTTTTT
-,TRBV7-6,-,13,TRBJ2-5,CASSQQSQETQYF,TGTGCCAGCAGCCAACAGAGCCAAGAGACCCAGTACTTC
TRBD2,TRBV5-8,-,18,TRBJ2-3,CASSLGTSGAALGDTQYF,TGTGCCAGCAGCCTGGGGACTAGCGGGGCAGCACTAGGGGATACGCAGTATTTT
TRBD1,TRBV18,-,17,TRBJ2-2,CASSPGQGGMNTGELFF,TGTGCCAGCTCACCCGGACAGGGGGGGATGAACACCGGGGAGCTGTTTTTT
-,TRBV5-1,-,14,TRBJ2-1,CASSLTDGYNEQFF,TGCGCCAGCAGCTTGACTGACGGGTACAATGAGCAGTTCTTC
TRBD1,TRBV7-9,once,14,TRBJ2-7,CASSLVGGGYEQYF,TGTGCCAGCAGCTTAGTAGGGGGCGGCTACGAGCAGTACTTC
TRBD2,TRBV7-3,-,16,TRBJ2-1,CASSLIGAGGLDEQFF,TGTGCCAGCAGCTTAATTGGCGCGGGAGGGTTGGATGAGCAGTTCTTC
-,TRBV9,-,16,TRBJ2-5,CASSSPVGGAAKTQYF,TGTGCCAGCAGCTCCCCGGTGGGGGGAGCGGCGAAGACCCAGTACTTC
-,TRBV27,-,14,TRBJ2-1,CASSLSRRYNEQFF,TGTGCCAGCAGTTTATCTAGGAGATACAATGAGCAGTTCTTC
-,TRBV6-5,-,15,TRBJ2-4,CASSYTGSGKNIQYF,TGTGCCAGCAGTTACACGGGGTCGGGCAAAAACATTCAGTACTTC
-,TRBV6-5,-,15,TRBJ1-5,CASKRTGIGNQPQHF,TGTGCCAGCAAAAGAACAGGGATCGGCAATCAGCCCCAGCATTTT
TRBD2,TRBV7-2,once,16,TRBJ2-1,CASSFGLAGAYNEQFF,TGTGCCAGCAGCTTCGGACTAGCGGGAGCCTACAATGAGCAGTTCTTC
TRBD1,TRBV5-4,-,15,TRBJ2-7,CASSAGTGTLYEQYF,TGTGCCAGCAGCGCCGGGACAGGGACACTATACGAGCAGTACTTC
TRBD1,TRBV6-1,once,15,TRBJ2-3,CASRETGGRADTQYF,TGTGCCAGCAGAGAAACAGGGGGCAGGGCAGATACGCAGTATTTT
TRBD1,TRBV10-3,-,17,TRBJ1-1,CAISEWNLGQAGTEAFF,TGTGCCATCAGTGAGTGGAACCTTGGACAGGCGGGCACTGAAGCTTTCTTT
-,TRBV2,-,12,TRBJ2-7,CDTGWPIYEQYF,TGTGACACGGGGTGGCCTATTTACGAGCAGTACTTC
TRBD1,TRBV11-3,-,16,TRBJ2-2,CASSSKRQGGGGELFF,TGTGCCAGCAGCTCAAAACGACAGGGCGGTGGCGGGGAGCTGTTTTTT
TRBD1,TRBV6-6,-,15,TRBJ2-7,CASSRRTGGTYEQYF,TGTGCCAGCAGTAGGAGGACAGGAGGTACCTACGAGCAGTACTTC
TRBD1,TRBV6-6,-,15,TRBJ1-1,CASSAPGQGSTEAFF,TGTGCCAGCAGCGCTCCCGGACAGGGTAGCACTGAAGCTTTCTTT
TRBD2,TRBV28,-,16,TRBJ2-4,CASSLRLAVAKNIQHF,TGTGCCAGCAGCCTCCGACTAGCCGTAGCCAAAAACATTCAGCACTTC
-,TRBV9,-,18,TRBJ1-3,CASSDSRPGLQSRDTIYF,TGTGCCAGCAGCGACAGTCGACCGGGACTCCAAAGCCGGGACACCATATATTTT
-,TRBV2,few,14,TRBJ2-5,CASRTGLQQETQYF,TGTGCCAGCAGGACGGGACTCCAGCAAGAGACCCAGTACTTC
-,TRBV5-4,-,15,TRBJ2-2,CASSLGLGNTGELFF,TGTGCCAGCAGCTTGGGTCTAGGGAACACCGGGGAGCTGTTTTTT
-,TRBV7-3,-,13,TRBJ1-2,CASSFGLNYGYTF,TGTGCCAGCAGCTTTGGACTGAACTATGGCTACACCTTC
TRBD1,TRBV5-4,once,15,TRBJ1-6,CASRMDRNYNSPLHF,TGTGCCAGCAGGATGGACAGGAACTATAATTCACCCCTCCACTTT
-,TRBV25-1,-,14,TRBJ2-1,CASSELTAYNEQFF,TGTGCCAGCAGTGAGTTGACAGCCTACAATGAGCAGTTCTTC
TRBD1,TRBV7-2,few,14,TRBJ2-7,CASSRTGFEYEQYF,TGTGCCAGCAGCAGGACAGGTTTTGAGTACGAGCAGTACTTC
-,TRBV27,-,19,TRBJ1-4,CASRPRAGNLVYFNEKLFF,TGTGCCAGCAGACCCCGGGCAGGGAACCTCGTCTACTTTAATGAAAAACTGTTTTTT
TRBD2,TRBV2,-,15,TRBJ2-1,CASSTGTSWANEQFF,TGTGCCAGCAGTACAGGGACTAGCTGGGCCAATGAGCAGTTCTTC
-,TRBV7-2,-,14,TRBJ2-1,CASTPRTSYNEQFF,TGTGCCAGCACCCCCCGAACATCCTACAATGAGCAGTTCTTC
TRBD1,TRBV27,-,14,TRBJ2-7,CASSITGVSYEQYF,TGTGCCAGCAGTATTACAGGGGTGTCCTACGAGCAGTACTTC
TRBD1,TRBV19,-,17,TRBJ1-2,CAGSIRSRGPRNYGYTF,TGTGCCGGTAGTATTAGGAGTAGGGGGCCCCGGAACTATGGCTACACCTTC
TRBD2,TRBV5-1,-,17,TRBJ2-7,CASSGGTSGVSSYEQYF,TGCGCCAGCAGCGGTGGGACTAGCGGGGTCAGCTCCTACGAGCAGTACTTC
TRBD2,TRBV7-2,-,15,TRBJ2-7,CASSYPGTSAYEQYF,TGTGCCAGCAGTTACCCCGGGACTAGCGCATACGAGCAGTACTTC
-,TRBV5-6,-,15,TRBJ1-1,CASSPNPNRDAEAFF,TGTGCCAGCAGCCCAAACCCGAACAGGGACGCTGAAGCTTTCTTT
-,TRBV5-1,-,13,TRBJ1-1,CASSVQGPTEAFF,TGCGCCAGCAGCGTCCAGGGCCCCACTGAAGCTTTCTTT
-,TRBV27,-,15,TRBJ2-1,CASSSPSVSYNEQFF,TGTGCCAGCAGTTCGCCTAGCGTCTCCTACAATGAGCAGTTCTTC
-,TRBV28,-,15,TRBJ2-5,CASSLYSRGRETQYF,TGTGCCAGCAGTTTATATTCGCGGGGCCGAGAGACCCAGTACTTC
-,TRBV19,-,13,TRBJ2-2,CASRTSGAGELFF,TGTGCCAGTAGAACCTCAGGGGCCGGGGAGCTGTTTTTT
TRBD1,TRBV18,-,13,TRBJ1-1,CASYGTGGTEAFF,TGTGCCAGCTACGGGACAGGGGGCACTGAAGCTTTCTTT
TRBD1,TRBV11-2,once,18,TRBJ1-2,CASSFPTGTGGARHGYTF,TGTGCCAGCAGCTTCCCGACTGGGACAGGGGGCGCTCGGCATGGCTACACCTTC
-,TRBV5-1,-,14,TRBJ1-4,CASSLIGSDEKLFF,TGCGCCAGCAGCTTGATTGGCAGTGATGAAAAACTGTTTTTT
TRBD1,TRBV28,-,15,TRBJ1-1,CASSSPGQGNTEAFF,TGTGCCAGCAGTTCCCCGGGACAGGGGAACACTGAAGCTTTCTTT
TRBD1,TRBV30,-,16,TRBJ2-1,CAWSRPIGQVRNEQFF,TGTGCCTGGAGTCGACCGATCGGACAGGTGAGGAATGAGCAGTTCTTC